The table lists the clone carrying this T cell receptor beta chain with many counts. No antigen is known for it. This entry is derived from a study of regulatory T cells in long-lasting Graves disease. Whole-study findings and limits: TRBV28 was favored in persistent disease, as were TRBJ1-2 and TRBJ2-5.

Noted time point: newly diagnosed GD, antithyroid drugs for less than 3 months. Researchers made the TCR library from RNA that was extracted from PBMCs. Building the TCR beta libraries relied on iRepertoire HTBI primers, and CDR3 regions underwent Arm-PCR. Each CDR3 protein is one row after TCRdb ran MiXCR on the multiplex PCR reads. The sample gives hundreds of thousands of distinct CDR3 sequences, 16% of which show up once; 15% to 20% is in the top ten. The germline V and J ends were trimmed by 7 bases and 4 bases, with 17 bases remaining between them. The CDR3 sequence is 15 residues long. Germline CDR1 is MNHNS and CDR2 is SASEGT. The same specimen was also included in a second study, on T cells in Graves' hyperthyroidism and ophthalmopathy. That source reports: Reasons for excluding patients were uncontrolled infection, other autoimmune disease, pregnancy or lactation. First-round RT-PCR of the TCR CDR3 relied on the HTBI primer set. Stable hyperthyroidism and ophthalmopathy were separated using 13 V-J signatures.

The chain combines TRBV6-1 with TRBJ1-3; TRBD1 is a possible D gene (6 bases). This TCR derives from a woman aged 25-40 years with Graves disease. Here the sequenced sample was peripheral blood mononuclear cells (PBMCs), taken at new diagnosis, from a patient treated with antithyroid drugs. The CDR3 is CASTESGGGGNTIYF. Written as DNA, the CDR3 is TGTGCCAGCACTGAGTCCGGGGGCGGCGGAAACACCATATATTTT.